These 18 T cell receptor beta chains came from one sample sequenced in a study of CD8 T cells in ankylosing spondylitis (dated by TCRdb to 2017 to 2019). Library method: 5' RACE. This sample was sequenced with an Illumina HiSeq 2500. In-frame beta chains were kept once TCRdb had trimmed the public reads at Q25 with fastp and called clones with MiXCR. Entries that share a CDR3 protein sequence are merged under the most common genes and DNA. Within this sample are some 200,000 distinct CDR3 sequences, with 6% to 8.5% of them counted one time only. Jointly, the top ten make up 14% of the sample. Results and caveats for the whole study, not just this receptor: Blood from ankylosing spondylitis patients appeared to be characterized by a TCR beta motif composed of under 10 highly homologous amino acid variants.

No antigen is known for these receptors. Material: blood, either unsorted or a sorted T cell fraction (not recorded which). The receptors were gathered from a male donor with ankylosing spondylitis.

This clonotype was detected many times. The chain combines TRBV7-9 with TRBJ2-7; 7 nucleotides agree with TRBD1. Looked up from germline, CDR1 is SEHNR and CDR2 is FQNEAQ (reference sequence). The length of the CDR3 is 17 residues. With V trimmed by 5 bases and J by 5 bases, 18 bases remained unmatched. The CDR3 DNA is TGTGCCAGCAGCCCGCCCTCGACAGGGTTCTTCGCCGACGAGCAGTACTTC. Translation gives CASSPPSTGFFADEQYF.

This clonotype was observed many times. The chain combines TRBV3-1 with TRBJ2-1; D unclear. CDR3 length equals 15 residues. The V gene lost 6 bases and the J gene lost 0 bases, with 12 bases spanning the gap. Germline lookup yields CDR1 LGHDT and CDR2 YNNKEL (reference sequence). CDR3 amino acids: CASSRDGRSYNEQFF. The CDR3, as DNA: TGTGCCAGCAGTCGCGACGGTCGCTCCTACAATGAGCAGTTCTTC.

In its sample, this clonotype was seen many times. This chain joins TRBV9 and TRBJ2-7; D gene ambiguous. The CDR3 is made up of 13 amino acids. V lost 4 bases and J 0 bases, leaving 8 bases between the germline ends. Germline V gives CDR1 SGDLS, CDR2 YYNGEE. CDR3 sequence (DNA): TGTGCCAGCAGCCCGCTAACCTCCTACGAGCAGTACTTC. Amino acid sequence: CASSPLTSYEQYF.

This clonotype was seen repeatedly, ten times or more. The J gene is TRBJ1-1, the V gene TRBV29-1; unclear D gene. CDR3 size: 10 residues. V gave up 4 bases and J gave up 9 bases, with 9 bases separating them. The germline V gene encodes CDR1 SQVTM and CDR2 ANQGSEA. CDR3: CSVGTVKAFF. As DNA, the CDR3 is TGCAGCGTTGGCACAGTAAAAGCTTTCTTT.

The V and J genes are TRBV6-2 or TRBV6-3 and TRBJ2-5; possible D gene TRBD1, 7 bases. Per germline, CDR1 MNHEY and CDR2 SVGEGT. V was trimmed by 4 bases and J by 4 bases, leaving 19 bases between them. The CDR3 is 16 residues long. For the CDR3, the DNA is TGTGCCAGCAGTTCCCCCGTTGGAGGGGGCGGAGAGACCCAGTACTTC. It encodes CASSSPVGGGGETQYF.

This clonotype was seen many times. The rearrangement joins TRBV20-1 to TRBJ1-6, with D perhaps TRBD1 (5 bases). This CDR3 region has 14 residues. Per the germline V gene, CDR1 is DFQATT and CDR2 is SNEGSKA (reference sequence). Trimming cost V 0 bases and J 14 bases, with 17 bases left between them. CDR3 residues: CSAREWRRRGTLHF. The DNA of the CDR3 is TGCAGTGCTAGAGAGTGGCGTCGGAGGGGTACCCTCCACTTT.

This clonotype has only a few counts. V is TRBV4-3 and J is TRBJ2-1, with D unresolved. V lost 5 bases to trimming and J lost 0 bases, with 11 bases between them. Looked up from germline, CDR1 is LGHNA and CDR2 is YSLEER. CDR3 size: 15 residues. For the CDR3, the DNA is TGCGCCAGCAGCTCGGTCTTAAGCTCCTACAATGAGCAGTTCTTC. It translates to CASSSVLSSYNEQFF.

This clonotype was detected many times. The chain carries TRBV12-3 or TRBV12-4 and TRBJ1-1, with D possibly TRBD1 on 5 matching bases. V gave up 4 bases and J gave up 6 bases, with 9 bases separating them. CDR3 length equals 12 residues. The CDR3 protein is CASSYGTAEAFF. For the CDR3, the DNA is TGTGCCAGCAGTTACGGGACGGCTGAAGCTTTCTTT.

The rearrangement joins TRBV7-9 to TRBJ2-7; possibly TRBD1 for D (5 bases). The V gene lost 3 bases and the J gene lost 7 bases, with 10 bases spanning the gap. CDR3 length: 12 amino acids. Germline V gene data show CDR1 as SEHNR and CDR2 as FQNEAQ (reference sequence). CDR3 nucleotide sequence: TGTGCCAGCAGCTTGCAAGGGGTAGAGCAGTACTTC. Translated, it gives CASSLQGVEQYF.

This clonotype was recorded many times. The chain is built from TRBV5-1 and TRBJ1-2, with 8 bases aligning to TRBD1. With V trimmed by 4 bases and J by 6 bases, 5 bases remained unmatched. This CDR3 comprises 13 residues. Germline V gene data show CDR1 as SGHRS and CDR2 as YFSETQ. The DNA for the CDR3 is TGCGCCAGCAGCCTTGGACAGGGCGATGGCTACACCTTC. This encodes CASSLGQGDGYTF. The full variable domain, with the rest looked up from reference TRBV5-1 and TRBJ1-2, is KAGVTQTPRYLIKTRGQQVTLSCSPISGHRSVSWYQQTPGQGLQFLFEYFSETQRNKGNFPGRFSGRQFSNSRSEMNVSTLELGDSALYLCASSLGQGDGYTFGSGTRLTVV.

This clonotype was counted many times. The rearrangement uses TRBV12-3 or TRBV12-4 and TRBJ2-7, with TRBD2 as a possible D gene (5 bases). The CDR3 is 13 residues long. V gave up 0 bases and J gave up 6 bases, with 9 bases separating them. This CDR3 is CASSLADRGEQYF. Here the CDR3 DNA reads TGTGCCAGCAGTTTAGCTGACCGGGGCGAGCAGTACTTC.

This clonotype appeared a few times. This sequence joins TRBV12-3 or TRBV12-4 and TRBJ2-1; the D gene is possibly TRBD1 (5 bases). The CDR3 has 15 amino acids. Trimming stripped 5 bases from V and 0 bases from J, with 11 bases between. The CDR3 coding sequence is TGTGCCAGCAGTGAGACAGACGACTCCTACAATGAGCAGTTCTTC. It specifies CASSETDDSYNEQFF.

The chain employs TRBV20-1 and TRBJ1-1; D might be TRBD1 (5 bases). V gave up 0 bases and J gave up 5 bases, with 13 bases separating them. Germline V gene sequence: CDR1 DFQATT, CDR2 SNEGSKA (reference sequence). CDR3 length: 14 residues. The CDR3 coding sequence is TGCAGTGCTAGAGAAAGGGGCGGTGGGACTGAAGCTTTCTTT. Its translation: CSARERGGGTEAFF.

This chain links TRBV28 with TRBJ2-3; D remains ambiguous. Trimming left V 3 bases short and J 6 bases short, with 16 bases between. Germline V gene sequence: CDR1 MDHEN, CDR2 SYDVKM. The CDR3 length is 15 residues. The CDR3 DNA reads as TGTGCCAGCAGTTTGAGCTCCCATAGTGCGGATACGCAGTATTTT. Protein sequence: CASSLSSHSADTQYF.

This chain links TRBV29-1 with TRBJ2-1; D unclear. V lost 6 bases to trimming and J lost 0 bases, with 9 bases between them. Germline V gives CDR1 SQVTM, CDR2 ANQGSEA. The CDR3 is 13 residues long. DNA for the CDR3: TGCAGCGTCCCGGGTCCCTCCTACAATGAGCAGTTCTTC. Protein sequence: CSVPGPSYNEQFF.

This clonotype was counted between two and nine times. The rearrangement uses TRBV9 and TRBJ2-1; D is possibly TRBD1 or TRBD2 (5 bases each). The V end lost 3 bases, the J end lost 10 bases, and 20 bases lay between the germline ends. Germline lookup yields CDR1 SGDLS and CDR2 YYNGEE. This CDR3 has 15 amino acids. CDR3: CASSASAGASREQFF. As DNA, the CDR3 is TGTGCCAGCAGCGCTTCCGCTGGGGCTAGCAGGGAGCAGTTCTTC.

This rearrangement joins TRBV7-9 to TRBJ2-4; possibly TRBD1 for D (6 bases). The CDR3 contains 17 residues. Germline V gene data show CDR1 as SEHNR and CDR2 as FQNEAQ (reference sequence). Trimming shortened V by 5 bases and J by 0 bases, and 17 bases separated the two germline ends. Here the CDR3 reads CASSPTTGDIAKNIQYF. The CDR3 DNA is TGTGCCAGCAGCCCCACGACAGGAGACATAGCCAAAAACATTCAGTACTTC. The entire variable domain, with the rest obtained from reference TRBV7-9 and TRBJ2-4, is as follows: DTGVSQNPRHKITKRGQNVTFRCDPISEHNRLYWYRQTLGQGPEFLTYFQNEAQLEKSRLLSDRFSAERPKGSFSTLEIQRTEQGDSAMYLCASSPTTGDIAKNIQYFGAGTRLSVL.

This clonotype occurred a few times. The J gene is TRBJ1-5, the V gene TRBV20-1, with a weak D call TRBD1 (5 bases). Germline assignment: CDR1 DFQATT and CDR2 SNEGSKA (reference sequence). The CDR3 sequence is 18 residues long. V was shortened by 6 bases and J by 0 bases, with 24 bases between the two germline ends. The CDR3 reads CSANSKGWNPISNQPQHF. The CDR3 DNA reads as TGCAGTGCCAATTCGAAGGGGTGGAATCCCATTAGCAATCAGCCCCAGCATTTT.